Listed below are T cell receptor beta chains from one sample, sequenced in a study of identifying expanded T cells in peripheral blood. Repertoires were generated with immunoSEQ multiplex PCR, while TCRdb's copy carries only in-frame clones and drops some. This sample has 100,000 to 150,000 clones, with roughly 80% found just once. The material sequenced was blood. The source is a person between 18 and 75 years old in good health. Each CDR3 is given with its conserved first and last residue. The D gene is left open where the match is weak. For some rows the clone size is stated as once, few or many, or as a class when expanded; others skip it.

j_gene,abundance,d_gene,v_gene,CDR3aa,CDR3nt
TRBJ1-3,.,.,TRBV7-9,CASSSVFSGNTIYF,TGTGCCAGCAGCTCAGTGTTCTCTGGGAACACCATATATTTT
TRBJ1-6,few,.,TRBV4-1,CASSQDLYSSPLHF,TGCGCCAGCAGCCAAGATTTGTACAGTTCACCCCTCCACTTT
TRBJ2-7,.,.,TRBV2,CATVRAPTAFYF,TGTGCCACCGTGCGGGCTCCGACAGCCTTTTACTTC
TRBJ1-1,.,.,TRBV2,CASRTGGTEAFF,TGTGCCAGCAGAACGGGGGGAACTGAAGCTTTCTTT
TRBJ2-1,.,TRBD1,TRBV30,CAWSVLGTGNEQFF,TGTGCCTGGAGTGTACTGGGGACAGGGAATGAGCAGTTCTTC
TRBJ1-2,.,.,TRBV7-6,CASSWAGYGYTF,TGTGCCAGCAGCTGGGCAGGCTATGGCTACACCTTC
TRBJ1-2,.,.,TRBV6-5,CASSYLLGTEHYGYTF,TGTGCCAGCAGTTATCTTTTAGGGACGGAACACTATGGCTACACCTTC
TRBJ2-2,.,.,TRBV4-3,CASSQASSPRKTGELFF,TGCGCCAGCAGCCAAGCGTCAAGCCCAAGGAAGACCGGGGAGCTGTTTTTT
TRBJ2-3,.,TRBD2,TRBV5-4,CASSFGLARDTQYF,TGTGCCAGCAGCTTTGGACTAGCGAGAGATACGCAGTATTTT
TRBJ2-4,.,TRBD1,TRBV7-9,CASSFRTGEDIQYF,TGTGCCAGCAGCTTCCGGACAGGGGAGGACATTCAGTACTTC
TRBJ1-2,.,TRBD1,TRBV14,CASSLSGGPVYGYTF,TGTGCCAGCAGCCTCTCAGGGGGCCCCGTTTATGGCTACACCTTC
TRBJ2-5,.,TRBD1,TRBV29-1,CSVEEVWGQGPPETQYF,TGCAGCGTTGAAGAGGTTTGGGGACAGGGCCCCCCGGAGACCCAGTACTTC